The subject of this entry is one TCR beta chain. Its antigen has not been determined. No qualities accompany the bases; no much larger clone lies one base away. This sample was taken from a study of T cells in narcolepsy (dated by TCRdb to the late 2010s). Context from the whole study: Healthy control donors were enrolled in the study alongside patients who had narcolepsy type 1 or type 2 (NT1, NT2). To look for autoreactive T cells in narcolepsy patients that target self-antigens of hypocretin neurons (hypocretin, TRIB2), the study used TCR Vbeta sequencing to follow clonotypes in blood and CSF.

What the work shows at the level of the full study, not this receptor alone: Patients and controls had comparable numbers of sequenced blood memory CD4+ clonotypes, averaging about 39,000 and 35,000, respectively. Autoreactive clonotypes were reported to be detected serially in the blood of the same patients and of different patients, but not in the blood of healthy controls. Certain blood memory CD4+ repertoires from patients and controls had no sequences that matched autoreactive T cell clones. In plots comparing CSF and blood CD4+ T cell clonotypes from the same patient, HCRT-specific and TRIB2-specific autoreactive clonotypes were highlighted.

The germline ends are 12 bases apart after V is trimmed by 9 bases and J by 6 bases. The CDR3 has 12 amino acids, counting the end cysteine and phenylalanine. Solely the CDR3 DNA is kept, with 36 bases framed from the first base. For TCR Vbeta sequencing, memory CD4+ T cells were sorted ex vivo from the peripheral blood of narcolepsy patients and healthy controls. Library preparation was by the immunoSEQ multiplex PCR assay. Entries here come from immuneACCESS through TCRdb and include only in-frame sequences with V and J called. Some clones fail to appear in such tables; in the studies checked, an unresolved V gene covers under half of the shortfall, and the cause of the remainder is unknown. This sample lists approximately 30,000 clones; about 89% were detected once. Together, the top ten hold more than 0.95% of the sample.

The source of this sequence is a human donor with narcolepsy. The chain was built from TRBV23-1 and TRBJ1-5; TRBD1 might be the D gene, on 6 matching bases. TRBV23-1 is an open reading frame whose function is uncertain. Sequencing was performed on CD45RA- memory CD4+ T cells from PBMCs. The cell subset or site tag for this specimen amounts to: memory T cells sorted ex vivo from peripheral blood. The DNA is TGCGCCAGTGCGGGGGCGACTCAGCCCCAGCATTTT. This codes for CASAGATQPQHF.